Listed below are T cell receptor beta chains from one sample, sequenced in a study of cytomegalovirus exposure and HLA in healthy donors. TCRdb's table, derived via immunoSEQ multiplex PCR, lists solely in-frame clones and lacks some. The sample lists 35,000 to 50,000 clones; around 68% were seen once. Sequencing was performed on PBMCs. The receptors stem from a man aged 40-55 years in good health and CMV-seronegative. The CDR3 runs from the conserved cysteine through the conserved F or W. The D gene is left open where the match is weak. Clone size is shown for a subset of rows, as once, few, many or a class of expanded clone.

TGTGCCAGCAATAGGCGCGGAGGGGAGACCCAGTACTTC,CASNRRGGETQYF,NA,TRBV28,TRBJ2-5,NA
TGTGCCAGCAGTTTTCGGAGGGTGGACACCGGGGAGCTGTTTTTT,CASSFRRVDTGELFF,NA,TRBV28,TRBJ2-2,NA
TGTGCCAGCAGTTACTCCTGGGGCAGACCAGAGACCCAGTACTTC,CASSYSWGRPETQYF,NA,TRBV6-5,TRBJ2-5,few
TGTGCCAGCAGCGGGGGGACTAGCGGGGCTTACTACGAGCAGTACTTC,CASSGGTSGAYYEQYF,TRBD2,TRBV7-8,TRBJ2-7,NA
TGTGCCTGGAGTGGACAGGGGGCCAGCTCCTACAATGAGCAGTTCTTC,CAWSGQGASSYNEQFF,TRBD1,TRBV30,TRBJ2-1,NA
TGTGCCAGCTCACAGAAGGCTGTGGCGCAAGGGGCCCAGTACTTC,CASSQKAVAQGAQYF,NA,TRBV18,TRBJ2-5,NA
TGTGCCAGTAGTTCTAGGACAGGGCAAGAGACCCAGTACTTC,CASSSRTGQETQYF,TRBD1,TRBV19,TRBJ2-5,NA
TGTGCCACCAGCCACGAACGGGACAGGGTAAATTACGAGCAGTACTTC,CATSHERDRVNYEQYF,TRBD1,TRBV15,TRBJ2-7,once
TGCGCCAGCAGCTTGGCGGCAGGAACTACCGGGGAGCTGTTTTTT,CASSLAAGTTGELFF,NA,TRBV5-1,TRBJ2-2,NA
TGTGCCAGCAGCTTAGTGGCCAGGGTAGCTGGAAACACCATATATTTT,CASSLVARVAGNTIYF,NA,TRBV7-9,TRBJ1-3,NA
TGCGCCAGCAGCCAAGCGGGGGGAAAGAATGAAGCTTTCTTT,CASSQAGGKNEAFF,NA,TRBV4-1,TRBJ1-1,once
TGCGCCAGCAGCCAAGAGAGGGCAGGGGGGACCGGGGAGCTGTTTTTT,CASSQERAGGTGELFF,NA,TRBV4-3,TRBJ2-2,NA
TGTGCCAGCAGCTTAGGCCGGTCAACAGATACGCAGTATTTT,CASSLGRSTDTQYF,NA,TRBV11-3,TRBJ2-3,few
TGTGCCGCACCGGTCCTGGGAGGGGGCTACACCTTC,CAAPVLGGGYTF,NA,TRBV5-4,TRBJ1-2,NA
TGCAGCGCACGACAGGGCTCCACTGAAGCTTTCTTT,CSARQGSTEAFF,TRBD1,TRBV29-1,TRBJ1-1,NA
TGTGCCAGCAGCTTAGCGGCGGGCTCTGGGGCCAACGTCCTGACTTTC,CASSLAAGSGANVLTF,NA,TRBV11-2,TRBJ2-6,once
TGTGCCAGCAGCTTAGATCAGGGCTCTGGAAACACCATATATTTT,CASSLDQGSGNTIYF,NA,TRBV7-9,TRBJ1-3,NA
TGTGCCAGCAGCCAAGAACGGGGACAGGGCTACAATGAGCAGTTCTTC,CASSQERGQGYNEQFF,TRBD1,TRBV4-2,TRBJ2-1,once
TGTGCCAGTAGTTTAGTACAGGGGCCGCTGTTTTTT,CASSLVQGPLFF,TRBD1,TRBV19,TRBJ2-2,NA
TGTGCCAGTAGTATAGGCTACAACACTGAAGCTTTCTTT,CASSIGYNTEAFF,NA,TRBV19,TRBJ1-1,NA
TGTGCCAGCAGCTTAGGGGAGGGGGGAAGGACTGAAGCTTTCTTT,CASSLGEGGRTEAFF,NA,TRBV7-2,TRBJ1-1,NA
TGTGCCTGGAGGGAACTAGCGGGGGATGCCAATGAGCAGTTCTTC,CAWRELAGDANEQFF,TRBD2,TRBV30,TRBJ2-1,NA
TGTGCCAGCAGCTCGTCCGACAGGGCGAACACTGAAGCTTTCTTT,CASSSSDRANTEAFF,TRBD1,TRBV11-2,TRBJ1-1,NA
TGTGCCAGCGACGGGACAGGGGATAATGAAAAACTGTTTTTT,CASDGTGDNEKLFF,TRBD1,TRBV2,TRBJ1-4,NA
TGTGCCTGGGACAGGGGTTCTGGGGCCAACGTCCTGACTTTC,CAWDRGSGANVLTF,TRBD1,TRBV30,TRBJ2-6,few
TGCGCCAGCAGCCCCGGACAGGGGAAGGACGGCTACACCTTC,CASSPGQGKDGYTF,TRBD1,TRBV5-1,TRBJ1-2,NA
TGCGCCAGCAGCTGGGCAGGGGACACTGAAGCTTTCTTT,CASSWAGDTEAFF,NA,TRBV5-1,TRBJ1-1,NA
TGTGCCAGTAGTAACCCCGGTACGCAGTATTTT,CASSNPGTQYF,NA,TRBV19,TRBJ2-3,once
TGCGCCAGCAGCTCATCTAGCGGGGGGGCCTTAGATACGCAGTATTTT,CASSSSSGGALDTQYF,TRBD2,TRBV5-1,TRBJ2-3,NA
TGCGCCAGCAGCCAAGAGTATCCGCGGGTAGAGATCTTT,CASSQEYPRVEIF,NA,TRBV4-3,TRBJ1-1,NA
TGTGCCAGCAGCTTGGGTGGACTAGCCCGCCAAGAGACCCAGTACTTC,CASSLGGLARQETQYF,TRBD2,TRBV5-6,TRBJ2-5,NA
TGTGCCAGCAGCTTAGTAGGAGGTGGCAATCAGCCCCAGCATTTT,CASSLVGGGNQPQHF,NA,TRBV7-2,TRBJ1-5,NA
TGTGCCAGCAGCTCAATTCGGGGATACGAGCAGTACTTC,CASSSIRGYEQYF,NA,TRBV7-2,TRBJ2-7,NA
TGTGCCAGCAGCCTGGCCGGGACTAGCGTCTCCTACGAGCAGTACTTC,CASSLAGTSVSYEQYF,TRBD2,TRBV7-6,TRBJ2-7,NA
TGTGCCAGCAGCCCAGGACTAGGTAGGCCAGATACGCAGTATTTT,CASSPGLGRPDTQYF,TRBD2,TRBV7-2,TRBJ2-3,NA
TGTGCCAGCAGCTTGCGTAGCTCAGATACGCAGTATTTT,CASSLRSSDTQYF,NA,TRBV7-8,TRBJ2-3,few
TGTGCCATCAGTGAGTCAGGTAGCGGGGGTAGGGAGCAGTACTTC,CAISESGSGGREQYF,TRBD2,TRBV10-3,TRBJ2-7,NA
TGTGCCAGCAGCCAAGATGGACAGGTCCAAGAGACCCAGTACTTC,CASSQDGQVQETQYF,TRBD1,TRBV4-2,TRBJ2-5,NA
TGCGCCAGCAGCTTAGAACAGGGCGATCCCCAGCATTTT,CASSLEQGDPQHF,NA,TRBV5-1,TRBJ1-5,few
TGTGCCTGGAGCGTTAGCGGGGCCAACGTCCTGACTTTC,CAWSVSGANVLTF,NA,TRBV30,TRBJ2-6,NA
TGTGCCAGCTCACCCTCCGGGGGGGATCAGCCCCAGCATTTT,CASSPSGGDQPQHF,NA,TRBV18,TRBJ1-5,NA
TGTGCCAGTAAGGTAGGGGGTCTCGGCTATGGCTACACCTTC,CASKVGGLGYGYTF,NA,TRBV19,TRBJ1-2,once
TGTGCCAGCTCACCAAGGCAGGGGGCGATGGAGACCCAGTACTTC,CASSPRQGAMETQYF,TRBD1,TRBV18,TRBJ2-5,NA
TGCGCCAGCAGCCAAGAATTACAGGGTACGCAGTATTTT,CASSQELQGTQYF,NA,TRBV4-1,TRBJ2-3,NA
TGTGCCAGCAGCTTAGGCAGAGGCGAGCAGTACTTC,CASSLGRGEQYF,NA,TRBV11-3,TRBJ2-7,NA
TGTGCCAGAAGCTTCCGGGACACAAAACCGGGCTCCTACGAGCAGTACTTC,CARSFRDTKPGSYEQYF,NA,TRBV5-3,TRBJ2-7,NA
TGTGCCAGCAGCAGACAGGGGGCGAATGAGCAGTTCTTC,CASSRQGANEQFF,TRBD1,TRBV7-2,TRBJ2-1,once
TGTGCCAGCAGTTCACAAGACGTGACAGGGTATCGGGGCTACACCTTC,CASSSQDVTGYRGYTF,TRBD1,TRBV6-5,TRBJ1-2,NA
TGTGCCAGCAGTGGGGCGGGAAGCAGCTATGGCTACACCTTC,CASSGAGSSYGYTF,NA,TRBV2,TRBJ1-2,NA
TGTGCCAGCAGTCCCGGGACAGGGAGGAACATTCAGTACTTC,CASSPGTGRNIQYF,TRBD1,TRBV6-1,TRBJ2-4,NA
TGTGCCAGCAGCTCTTACTTCTCACCCCTCCACTTT,CASSSYFSPLHF,NA,TRBV7-6,TRBJ1-6,few
TGTGCCAGCAGCCAATGGGTTCCGGGACAGGCACATTCACTCCTCCACTTT,CASSQWVPGQAHSLLHF,TRBD1,TRBV4-2,TRBJ1-6,once